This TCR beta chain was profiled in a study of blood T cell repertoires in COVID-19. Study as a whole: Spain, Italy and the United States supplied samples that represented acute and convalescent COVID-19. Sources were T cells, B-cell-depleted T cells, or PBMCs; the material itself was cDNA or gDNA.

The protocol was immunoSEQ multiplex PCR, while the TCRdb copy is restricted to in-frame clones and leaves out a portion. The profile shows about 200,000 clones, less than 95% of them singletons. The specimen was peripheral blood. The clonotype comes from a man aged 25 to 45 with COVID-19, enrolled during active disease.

The CDR3 spells CASSLGEAEKLFF. The CDR3 DNA reads TGTGCCAGCAGCCTCGGGGAGGCTGAAAAACTGTTTTTT. The rearrangement joins TRBV3-1 (or the pseudogene TRBV3-2) to TRBJ1-4; D gene uncertain. Trimming shortened V by 4 bases and J by 7 bases, and 10 bases separated the two germline ends. This CDR3 spans 13 amino acids. CDR1 is LGHDT, CDR2 YNNKEL, per germline (reference sequence).